Listed below are T cell receptor beta chains from one sample, sequenced in a study of patients and donors after allogeneic stem cell transplantation. TCRdb re-called the RT-PCR reads with MiXCR, one entry per CDR3 protein. The table shows 50,000 to 60,000 distinct CDR3 sequences, with 10% to 15% occurring only once. Sequenced input: blood, either unsorted or a sorted T cell fraction (not recorded which). These receptors all stem from a human donor who was either an allogeneic HSCT recipient or a stem cell or donor lymphocyte infusion donor (not recorded which). It is not recorded whose cells these are; they may come from a transplant donor. CDR3s include the opening cysteine and the closing phenylalanine or tryptophan. Expanded clones get a size class; other rows say once, few or many, or leave the size out.

V: TRBV10-2; J: TRBJ2-1; length: 17; size: -; CDR3: CASSEPYTSGSSHEQFF
V: TRBV2; J: TRBJ2-1; length: 16; size: few; CDR3: CASSESGGLSYNEQFF
V: TRBV5-1; J: TRBJ2-2; length: 13; size: -; CDR3: CASSPGGLGELFF
V: TRBV11-3; J: TRBJ2-1; length: 15; size: -; CDR3: CASSREREAYNEQFF
V: TRBV14; J: TRBJ2-1; length: 16; size: few; CDR3: CASSPDTGSPRYRGFF
V: TRBV24-1; J: TRBJ2-1; length: 16; size: few; CDR3: CATSDPRGAGYNEQFF
V: TRBV24-1; J: TRBJ2-1; length: 15; size: -; CDR3: CATSDRGDWGNEQFF
V: TRBV6-2/TRBV6-3; J: TRBJ1-5; length: 15; size: many; CDR3: CASSFQVGVNQPQHF
V: TRBV7-7; J: TRBJ2-1; length: 15; size: few; CDR3: CASSRLAGGPGEQFF
V: TRBV10-1; J: TRBJ2-1; length: 15; size: few; CDR3: CASSGAGVSYNEQFF
V: TRBV5-1; J: TRBJ2-5; length: 17; size: many; CDR3: CASSLETSGRGLETQYF
V: TRBV6-5; J: TRBJ2-5; length: 14; size: few; CDR3: CASSPPQGRETQYF
V: TRBV6-5; J: TRBJ1-6; length: 15; size: many; CDR3: CASSYRGAVNSPLHF
V: TRBV6-1; J: TRBJ2-3; length: 21; size: few; CDR3: CASSEALFWTGGPAGTDTQYF
V: TRBV9; J: TRBJ2-3; length: 13; size: few; CDR3: CASGPGPTGPQYF
V: TRBV12-3/TRBV12-4; J: TRBJ2-2; length: 15; size: -; CDR3: CASSPRFSGTGELFF
V: TRBV12-3/TRBV12-4; J: TRBJ1-2; length: 13; size: many; CDR3: CASRPGTGEGYTF
V: TRBV7-9; J: TRBJ1-5; length: 17; size: many; CDR3: CASSLGGAWDRVQPQHF
V: TRBV7-2; J: TRBJ1-2; length: 15; size: many; CDR3: CASSFYRTANYGYTF
V: TRBV6-5; J: TRBJ1-1; length: 12; size: many; CDR3: CATGGDNTEAFF
V: TRBV18; J: TRBJ2-1; length: 15; size: -; CDR3: CASSPYGEVYDEQFF
V: TRBV20-1; J: TRBJ1-5; length: 18; size: many; CDR3: CSASLGIDSLYSNQPQHF
V: TRBV15; J: TRBJ1-1; length: 15; size: few; CDR3: CATSRDQGLFTEAFF
V: TRBV3-1; J: TRBJ1-5; length: 15; size: -; CDR3: CASSQDSLGDHPQHF
V: TRBV19; J: TRBJ2-1; length: 18; size: -; CDR3: CASSIETSGRSSYNEQFF
V: TRBV9; J: TRBJ2-1; length: 16; size: -; CDR3: CASSAVSGSPGNEQFF
V: TRBV5-6; J: TRBJ2-3; length: 14; size: many; CDR3: CASSFEKLGDTQYF
V: TRBV7-2; J: TRBJ1-4; length: 14; size: -; CDR3: CASSVGQGAEKLFF
V: TRBV9; J: TRBJ2-1; length: 14; size: -; CDR3: CASSLPGPYNEQFF
V: TRBV5-1; J: TRBJ2-7; length: 14; size: few; CDR3: CASSLLAETYEQYF
V: TRBV5-6; J: TRBJ1-5; length: 14; size: many; CDR3: CASSTTGPNQPQHF
V: TRBV12-3/TRBV12-4; J: TRBJ2-7; length: 13; size: few; CDR3: CASSLVRDYEQYF
V: TRBV4-2; J: TRBJ2-1; length: 18; size: -; CDR3: CASDPGPAPAGSYNEQFF
V: TRBV7-6; J: TRBJ2-7; length: 13; size: -; CDR3: CASSRDRGYEQYF
V: TRBV6-6; J: TRBJ1-4; length: 15; size: -; CDR3: CASSYGGRVDEKLFF
V: TRBV30; J: TRBJ1-1; length: 11; size: -; CDR3: CAWSVLTRAFF
V: TRBV20-1; J: TRBJ1-2; length: 11; size: few; CDR3: CSARDFQVLTF
V: TRBV7-9; J: TRBJ2-3; length: 15; size: -; CDR3: CASSLGQGEADTQYF
V: TRBV5-1; J: TRBJ1-2; length: 14; size: many; CDR3: CASRPDRTNYGYTF
V: TRBV7-8; J: TRBJ2-1; length: 14; size: -; CDR3: CASSLPGSYSEQFF
V: TRBV27; J: TRBJ2-7; length: 14; size: few; CDR3: CASSSGQGNWEQYF
V: TRBV5-5; J: TRBJ1-1; length: 13; size: -; CDR3: CASSFGSGTEAFF
V: TRBV15; J: TRBJ2-4; length: 14; size: -; CDR3: CATSGGSLGDIQYF
V: TRBV30; J: TRBJ1-2; length: 14; size: many; CDR3: CAWRRTGDRSGYTF
V: TRBV5-6; J: TRBJ2-7; length: 14; size: many; CDR3: CASSTGTSSYEQYF
V: TRBV12-3/TRBV12-4; J: TRBJ2-5; length: 17; size: -; CDR3: CASSHPQGQNIQETQYF